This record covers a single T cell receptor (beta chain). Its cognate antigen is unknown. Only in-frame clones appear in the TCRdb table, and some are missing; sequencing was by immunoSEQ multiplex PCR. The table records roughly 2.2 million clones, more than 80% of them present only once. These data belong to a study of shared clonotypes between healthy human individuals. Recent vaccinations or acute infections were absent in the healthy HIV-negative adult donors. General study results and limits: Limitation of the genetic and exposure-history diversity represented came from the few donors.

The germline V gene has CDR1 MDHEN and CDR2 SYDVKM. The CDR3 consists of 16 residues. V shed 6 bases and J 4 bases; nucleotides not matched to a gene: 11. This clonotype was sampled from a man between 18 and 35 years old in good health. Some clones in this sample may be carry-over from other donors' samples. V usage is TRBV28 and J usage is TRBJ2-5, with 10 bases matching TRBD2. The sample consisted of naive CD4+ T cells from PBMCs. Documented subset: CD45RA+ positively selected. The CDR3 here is CASSPAGSGRSETQYF. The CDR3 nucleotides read TGTGCCAGCAGCCCCGCCGGTAGCGGGAGGTCAGAGACCCAGTACTTC. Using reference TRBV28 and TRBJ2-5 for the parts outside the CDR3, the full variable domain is DVKVTQSSRYLVKRTGEKVFLECVQDMDHENMFWYRQDPGLGLRLIYFSYDVKMKEKGDIPEGYSVSREKKERFSLILESASTNQTSMYLCASSPAGSGRSETQYFGPGTRLLVL.